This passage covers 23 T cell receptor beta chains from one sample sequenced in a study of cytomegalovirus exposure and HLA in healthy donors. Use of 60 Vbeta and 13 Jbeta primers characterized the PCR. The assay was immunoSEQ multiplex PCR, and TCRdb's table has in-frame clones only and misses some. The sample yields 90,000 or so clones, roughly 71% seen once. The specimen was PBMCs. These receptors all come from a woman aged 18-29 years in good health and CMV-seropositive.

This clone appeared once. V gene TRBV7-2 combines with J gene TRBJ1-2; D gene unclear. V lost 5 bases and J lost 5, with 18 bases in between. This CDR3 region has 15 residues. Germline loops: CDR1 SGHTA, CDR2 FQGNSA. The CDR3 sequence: CASSPPGGGHYGYTF. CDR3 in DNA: TGTGCCAGCAGCCCCCCCGGCGGAGGGCATTATGGCTACACCTTC.

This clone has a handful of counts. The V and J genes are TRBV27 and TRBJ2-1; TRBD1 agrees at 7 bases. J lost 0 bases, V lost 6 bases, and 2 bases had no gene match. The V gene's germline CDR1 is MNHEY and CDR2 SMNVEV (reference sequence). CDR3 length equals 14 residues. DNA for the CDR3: TGTGCCAGCAGCCGACAGGGCTCCTACAATGAGCAGTTCTTC. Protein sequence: CASSRQGSYNEQFF.

The CDR3 DNA reads as TGTGCCAGCAGCACCGACAGGGGGACAGGAAACACCATATATTTT. Translation: CASSTDRGTGNTIYF. The chain has TRBV7-8 and TRBJ1-3; TRBD1 matches 9 bases. The CDR3 contains 15 residues. Germline values: CDR1 SGHVS, CDR2 FQNEAQ. V lost 5 bases, J lost 4 bases, and 6 bases stayed unmatched.

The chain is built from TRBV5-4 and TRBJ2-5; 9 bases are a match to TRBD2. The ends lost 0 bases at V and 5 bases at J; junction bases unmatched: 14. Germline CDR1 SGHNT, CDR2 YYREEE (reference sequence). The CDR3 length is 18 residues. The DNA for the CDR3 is TGTGCCAGCAGCTTGGGGGGTCGGCGGGAGGGCCCACAGGAGACCCAGTACTTC. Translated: CASSLGGRREGPQETQYF.

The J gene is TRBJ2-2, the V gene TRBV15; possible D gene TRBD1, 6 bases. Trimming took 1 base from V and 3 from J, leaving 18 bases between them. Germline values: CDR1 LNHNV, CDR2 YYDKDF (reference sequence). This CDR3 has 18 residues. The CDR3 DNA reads TGTGCCACCAGCAGAGGGGGCCCGGGACAACTACACACCGGGGAGCTGTTTTTT. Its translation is CATSRGGPGQLHTGELFF.

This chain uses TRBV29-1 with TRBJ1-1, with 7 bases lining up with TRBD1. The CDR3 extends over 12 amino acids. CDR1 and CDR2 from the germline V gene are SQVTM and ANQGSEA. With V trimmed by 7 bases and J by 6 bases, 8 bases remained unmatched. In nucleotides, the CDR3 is TGCAGCGCCAGGACAGGAGTTTCTGAAGCTTTCTTT. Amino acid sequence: CSARTGVSEAFF.

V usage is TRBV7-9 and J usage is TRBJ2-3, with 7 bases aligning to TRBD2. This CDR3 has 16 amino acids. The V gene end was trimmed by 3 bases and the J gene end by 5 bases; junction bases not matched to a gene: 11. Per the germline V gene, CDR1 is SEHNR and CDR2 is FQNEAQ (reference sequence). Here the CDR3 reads CASSLPSGMERDTQYF. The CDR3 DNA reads TGTGCCAGCAGCTTGCCCAGCGGGATGGAAAGAGATACGCAGTATTTT.

The CDR3: CASSISGVEGGGYTF. The CDR3 DNA sequence: TGTGCCAGTAGTATCTCCGGCGTAGAAGGGGGTGGCTACACCTTC. V gene TRBV19 combines with J gene TRBJ1-2, with D tentatively TRBD1 (6 bases). Per the germline V gene, CDR1 is LNHDA and CDR2 is SQIVND (reference sequence). The CDR3 is made up of 15 amino acids. V lost 3 bases, J lost 7 bases, and 18 bases lay in between. The whole variable domain, filled in from reference TRBV19 and TRBJ1-2, reads DGGITQSPKYLFRKEGQNVTLSCEQNLNHDAMYWYRQDPGQGLRLIYYSQIVNDFQKGDIAEGYSVSREKKESFPLTVTSAQKNPTAFYLCASSISGVEGGGYTFGSGTRLTVV.

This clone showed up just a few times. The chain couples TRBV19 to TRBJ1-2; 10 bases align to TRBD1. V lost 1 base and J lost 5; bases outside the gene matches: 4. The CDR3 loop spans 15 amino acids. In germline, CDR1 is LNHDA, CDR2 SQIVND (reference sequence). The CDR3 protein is CASSIGQGAEYGYTF. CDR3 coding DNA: TGTGCCAGTAGTATAGGACAGGGGGCAGAATATGGCTACACCTTC. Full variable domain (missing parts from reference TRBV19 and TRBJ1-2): DGGITQSPKYLFRKEGQNVTLSCEQNLNHDAMYWYRQDPGQGLRLIYYSQIVNDFQKGDIAEGYSVSREKKESFPLTVTSAQKNPTAFYLCASSIGQGAEYGYTFGSGTRLTVV.

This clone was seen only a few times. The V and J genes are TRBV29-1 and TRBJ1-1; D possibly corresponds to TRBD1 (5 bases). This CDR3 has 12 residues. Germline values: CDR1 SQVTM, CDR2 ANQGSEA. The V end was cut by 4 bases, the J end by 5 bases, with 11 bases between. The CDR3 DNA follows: TGCAGCGTTGTGTGGAGGGGAACTGAAGCTTTCTTT. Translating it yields CSVVWRGTEAFF.

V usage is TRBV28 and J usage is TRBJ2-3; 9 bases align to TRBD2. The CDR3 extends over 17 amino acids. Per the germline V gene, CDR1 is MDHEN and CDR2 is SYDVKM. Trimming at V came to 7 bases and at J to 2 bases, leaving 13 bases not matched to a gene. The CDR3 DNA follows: TGTGCCAGCACCCTAGCGGCGGGAGGGCCCTCCACAGATACGCAGTATTTT. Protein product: CASTLAAGGPSTDTQYF.

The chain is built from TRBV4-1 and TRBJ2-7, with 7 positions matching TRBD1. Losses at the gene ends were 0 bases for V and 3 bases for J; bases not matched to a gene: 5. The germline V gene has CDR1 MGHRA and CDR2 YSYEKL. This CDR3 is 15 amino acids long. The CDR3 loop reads CASSQDGPGGYEQYF. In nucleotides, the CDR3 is TGCGCCAGCAGCCAAGATGGGCCAGGGGGCTACGAGCAGTACTTC.

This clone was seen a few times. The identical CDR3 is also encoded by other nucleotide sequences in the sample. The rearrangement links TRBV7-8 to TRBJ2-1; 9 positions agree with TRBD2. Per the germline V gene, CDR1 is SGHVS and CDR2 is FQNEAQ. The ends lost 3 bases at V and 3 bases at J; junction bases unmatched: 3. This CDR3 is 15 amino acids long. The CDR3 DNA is TGTGCCAGCAGCTTCCTTAGCGGGGGCTACAATGAGCAGTTCTTC. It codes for CASSFLSGGYNEQFF. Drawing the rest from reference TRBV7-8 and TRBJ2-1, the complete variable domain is GAGVSQSPRYKVAKRGQDVALRCDPISGHVSLFWYQQALGQGPEFLTYFQNEAQLDKSGLPSDRFFAERPEGSVSTLKIQRTQQEDSAVYLCASSFLSGGYNEQFFGPGTRLTVL.

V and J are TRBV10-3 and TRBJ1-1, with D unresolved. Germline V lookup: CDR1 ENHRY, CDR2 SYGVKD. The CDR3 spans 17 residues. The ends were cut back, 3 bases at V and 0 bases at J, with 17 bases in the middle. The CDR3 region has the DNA TGTGCCATCAGTGATGAGGGCAGACGGCCCATGAACACTGAAGCTTTCTTT. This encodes CAISDEGRRPMNTEAFF.

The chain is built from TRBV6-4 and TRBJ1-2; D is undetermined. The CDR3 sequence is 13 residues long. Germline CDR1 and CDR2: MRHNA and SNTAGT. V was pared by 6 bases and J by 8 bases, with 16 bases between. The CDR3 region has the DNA TGTGCCAGCAGGGAGGACGTATTCGCGGGCTACACCTTC. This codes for CASREDVFAGYTF.

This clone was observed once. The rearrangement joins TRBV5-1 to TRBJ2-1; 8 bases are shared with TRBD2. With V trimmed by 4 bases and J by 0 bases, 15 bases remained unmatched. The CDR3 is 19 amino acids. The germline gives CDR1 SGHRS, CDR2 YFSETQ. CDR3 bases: TGCGCCAGCAGCATGGGACTGAGCGGGGGCCCTAGCTCCTACAATGAGCAGTTCTTC. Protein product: CASSMGLSGGPSSYNEQFF.

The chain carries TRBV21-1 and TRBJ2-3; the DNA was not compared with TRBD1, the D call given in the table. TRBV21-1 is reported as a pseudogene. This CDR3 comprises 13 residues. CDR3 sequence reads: CASRDRSTDTQYF. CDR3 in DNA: TGTGCCAGCAGAGACAGGTCCACAGATACGCAGTATTTT.

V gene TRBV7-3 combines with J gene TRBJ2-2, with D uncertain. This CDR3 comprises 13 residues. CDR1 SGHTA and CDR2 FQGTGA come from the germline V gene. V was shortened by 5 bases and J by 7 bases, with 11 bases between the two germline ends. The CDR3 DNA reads TGTGCCAGCAGCCCCTCCCCTGTCGGGGAGCTGTTTTTT. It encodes CASSPSPVGELFF.

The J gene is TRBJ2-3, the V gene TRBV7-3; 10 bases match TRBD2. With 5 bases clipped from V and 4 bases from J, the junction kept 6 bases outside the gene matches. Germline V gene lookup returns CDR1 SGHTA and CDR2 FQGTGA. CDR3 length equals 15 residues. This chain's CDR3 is CASSLSSGRADTQYF. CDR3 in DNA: TGTGCCAGCAGCCTCTCTAGCGGGAGAGCAGATACGCAGTATTTT.

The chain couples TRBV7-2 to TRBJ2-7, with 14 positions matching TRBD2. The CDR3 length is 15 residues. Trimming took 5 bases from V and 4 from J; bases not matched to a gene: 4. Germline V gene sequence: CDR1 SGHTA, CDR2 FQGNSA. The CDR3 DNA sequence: TGTGCCAGCAGCCGACTAGCGGGAGGGCCTTACGAGCAGTACTTC. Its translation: CASSRLAGGPYEQYF.

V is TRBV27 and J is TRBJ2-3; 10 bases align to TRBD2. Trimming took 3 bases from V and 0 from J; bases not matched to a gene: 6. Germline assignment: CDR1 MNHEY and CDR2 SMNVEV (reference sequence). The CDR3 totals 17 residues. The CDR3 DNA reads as TGTGCCAGCAGTTTTGTTGGACTAGCGGCCAGCACAGATACGCAGTATTTT. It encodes CASSFVGLAASTDTQYF.

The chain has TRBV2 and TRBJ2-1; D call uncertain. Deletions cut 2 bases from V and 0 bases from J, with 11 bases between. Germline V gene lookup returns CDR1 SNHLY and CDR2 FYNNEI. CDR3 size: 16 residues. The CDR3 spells CASSEISASSYNEQFF. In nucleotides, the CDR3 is TGTGCCAGCAGTGAAATTTCCGCCAGCTCCTACAATGAGCAGTTCTTC. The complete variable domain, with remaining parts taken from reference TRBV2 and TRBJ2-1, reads EPEVTQTPSHQVTQMGQEVILRCVPISNHLYFYWYRQILGQKVEFLVSFYNNEISEKSEIFDDQFSVERPDGSNFTLKIRSTKLEDSAMYFCASSEISASSYNEQFFGPGTRLTVL.

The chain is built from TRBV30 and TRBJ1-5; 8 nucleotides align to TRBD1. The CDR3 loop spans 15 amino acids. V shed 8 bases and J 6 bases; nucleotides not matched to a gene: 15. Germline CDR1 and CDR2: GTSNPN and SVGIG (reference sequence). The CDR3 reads CASHLEQGVAQPQHF. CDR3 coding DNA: TGTGCCAGCCATCTGGAACAGGGGGTTGCTCAGCCCCAGCATTTT.